The T cell receptor (beta chain) under discussion was sequenced for a study of beta chain features in type 1 diabetes. What was sequenced were expressed TCRB transcripts, since all of the isolated RNA had been reverse transcribed. Naive, central memory and regulatory T cell samples came to a mean of roughly 4 million reads. Here immunoSEQ multiplex PCR was the method, and the copy in TCRdb shows in-frame clones only, minus some. The table records approximately 57,000 clones, about 47% of them present only once. This clone was seen a single time. Its antigen is undetermined. Its ends do not fully match the called genes, so a read error is possible. Points from the study as a whole: The study found moderately but significantly shorter TCRB CDR3s in all four CD4+ subsets of Type 1 diabetes patients. Reduced insertions and increased deletions marked VDJ junctions in type 1 diabetes patients.

The germline V gene has CDR1 MNHEY and CDR2 SVGAGI. CDR3 length: 15 residues. Sequenced: Tregs from blood. The genes are TRBV6-5 and TRBJ2-6, with a possible D match to TRBD1 (5 bases). The source is a woman aged 40 to 50 with type 1 diabetes. CDR3 bases: TGTGCCAGCAGTTACGTGGTTTCTGGGGCCAACGCCCTGACTTTC. Translation: CASSYVVSGANALTF.